The rows below give T cell receptor beta chains drawn from one sample of a study of CD8 T cells in ankylosing spondylitis. TCRdb called the 5' RACE reads again in MiXCR, with one record for every CDR3 protein. Of about 340,000 distinct CDR3 sequences detected, over 12% appear once; the ten largest clones hold approximately 1.1%. The material sequenced was blood, either unsorted or a sorted T cell fraction (not recorded which). All receptors derive from a male donor with ankylosing spondylitis or in good health (not recorded which). CDR3s include the opening cysteine and the closing phenylalanine or tryptophan. The D gene is left open where the match is weak. Size values are once, few and many counts, or a class for expanded clones, and some rows have none.

>TRBJ2-1|TRBV3-1|-|-
TGTGCCAGCAGCCAAGTGGAGAGGAATGAGCAGTTCTTC
CASSQVERNEQFF
>TRBJ2-2|TRBV10-3|-|-
TGTGCCATCAGTAATCCAGGGCACACCGGGGAGCTGTTTTTT
CAISNPGHTGELFF
>TRBJ1-1|TRBV20-1|few|-
TGCAGTGCTAGAGATCAGGGGAACACTGAAGCTTTCTTT
CSARDQGNTEAFF
>TRBJ1-6|TRBV20-1|few|TRBD1
TGCAGTGCTAGAGAAGACAGGGACTCACCCCTCCACTTT
CSAREDRDSPLHF
>TRBJ2-2|TRBV2|-|TRBD2
TGTGCCCGAAATGGAGCGGGAGGTACCGGGGAGCTGTTTTTT
CARNGAGGTGELFF
>TRBJ1-2|TRBV5-1|-|-
TGCGCCAGCAGCCTCGGTTCAACAGGACACTATGGCTACACCTTC
CASSLGSTGHYGYTF
>TRBJ2-2|TRBV5-1|-|TRBD2
TGCGCCAGCAGGTCTAGCGGGAACACGAACACCGGGGAGCTGTTTTTT
CASRSSGNTNTGELFF
>TRBJ1-2|TRBV6-1|few|TRBD1
TGTGCCAGCAGTCCAAGAGACCCGACAGGGGGGATCTATGGCTACACCTTC
CASSPRDPTGGIYGYTF
>TRBJ2-5|TRBV2|few|-
TGTGCCAGCAGGCCAAGGGGGAGGGAGACCCAGTACTTC
CASRPRGRETQYF
>TRBJ2-3|TRBV11-3|few|TRBD1
TGTGCCAGCAGCTTACAGGGGGCCCTAAGGGGAGATACGCAGTATTTT
CASSLQGALRGDTQYF
>TRBJ2-1|TRBV7-8|-|TRBD2
TGTGCCAGCAGCTTAGGACTAGCGGGAGTATCCGAGCAGTTCTTC
CASSLGLAGVSEQFF
>TRBJ1-2|TRBV19|few|-
TGTGCCAGTAGTACCCCTGTCGGTGGCTACACCTTC
CASSTPVGGYTF
>TRBJ2-3|TRBV11-3|few|-
TGTGCCAGCAGCTTACCGGCAGGTCACCTCACAGATACGCAGTATTTT
CASSLPAGHLTDTQYF
>TRBJ2-1|TRBV6-1|-|TRBD2
TGTGCCAGCAGTGGACCCACTAGCGGGAGTGGCGATGAGCAGTTCTTC
CASSGPTSGSGDEQFF
>TRBJ2-2|TRBV11-1|few|TRBD1
TGTGCCAGCAGCCGATTGGGACAGGGGAACACCGGGGAGCTGTTTTTT
CASSRLGQGNTGELFF
>TRBJ2-2|TRBV5-6|-|TRBD1
TGTGCCAGCAGCGTGGGACAGGGTATCGGGGAGCTGTTTTTT
CASSVGQGIGELFF
>TRBJ2-7|TRBV7-2|-|-
TGTGCCAGCAGCGTGGACTGGGATTACGAGCAGTACTTC
CASSVDWDYEQYF
>TRBJ2-1|TRBV5-1|-|TRBD2
TGCGCCAGCAGCTTGGGACTAGCGGGGGAGACGCAGTTCTTC
CASSLGLAGETQFF
>TRBJ1-5|TRBV20-1|-|TRBD1
TGCAGTGCTAGAGATGCAGGGGGTAGCAATCAGCCCCAGCATTTT
CSARDAGGSNQPQHF
>TRBJ2-7|TRBV3-1|-|-
TGTGCCAGCAGCCCCCCGGGACACTACGAGCAGTACTTC
CASSPPGHYEQYF
>TRBJ2-1|TRBV12-3/TRBV12-4|-|-
TGTGCCAGCAGTTTTTCGGGACTCAGCGATGAGCAGTTCTTC
CASSFSGLSDEQFF
>TRBJ1-1|TRBV18|many|-
TGTGCCAGCTCATTCGACAGAGCGAATGAAGCTTTCTTT
CASSFDRANEAFF
>TRBJ2-3|TRBV3-1|-|-
TGTGCCAGCAGCCAAGTCGGGGGAACAGATACGCAGTATTTT
CASSQVGGTDTQYF
>TRBJ2-6|TRBV7-2|-|-
TGTGCCAGCAGTGGGGCCAACGTCCTGACTTTC
CASSGANVLTF
>TRBJ2-1|TRBV20-1|-|-
TGCAGTGCTAGAGCCTTAGAGGGCTTCTACAATGAGCAGTTCTTC
CSARALEGFYNEQFF
>TRBJ1-2|TRBV5-1|many|-
TGCGCCAGCAGCCCGCAGGGATCTGGCTACACCTTC
CASSPQGSGYTF
>TRBJ2-7|TRBV3-1|-|-
TGTGCCAGCAGTCCTTCGGTCCGTCTCAGCTCCTACGAGCAGTACTTC
CASSPSVRLSSYEQYF
>TRBJ2-1|TRBV11-2|few|TRBD2
TGTGCCAGCAGCTTAGTGGGACTAGCGGGGGGGGAGCAGTTCTTC
CASSLVGLAGGEQFF
>TRBJ2-5|TRBV30|-|-
TGTGCCTGGAGTCCCGGGACCCAAGAGACCCAGTACTTC
CAWSPGTQETQYF
>TRBJ2-1|TRBV12-3/TRBV12-4|few|-
TGTGCCAGCAGTTTAGACCTGGGGGCTAATGAGCAGTTCTTC
CASSLDLGANEQFF
>TRBJ1-4|TRBV7-9|few|-
TGTGCCAGCAGCTTAGCACAGGGATTTGATGAAAAACTGTTTTTT
CASSLAQGFDEKLFF
>TRBJ2-3|TRBV5-1|few|-
TGCGCCAGCAGCTTGGGGGAAAGAGGGACCTACACAGATACGCAGTATTTT
CASSLGERGTYTDTQYF
>TRBJ2-2|TRBV24-1|few|-
TGTGCCACCAGTGATTTCCCCGGGGAGCTGTTTTTT
CATSDFPGELFF
>TRBJ2-3|TRBV12-3/TRBV12-4|few|-
TGTGCCAGCAGTTTACCCCAGGAGCAGCGAAAGGGCACAGATACGCAGTATTTT
CASSLPQEQRKGTDTQYF
>TRBJ1-1|TRBV15|few|TRBD1
TGTGCCACCAATAAGGGACAGGGGGGGACTGAAGCTTTCTTT
CATNKGQGGTEAFF
>TRBJ1-1|TRBV9|few|-
TGTGCCAGCGGCAGACGGTTGAACACTGAAGCTTTCTTT
CASGRRLNTEAFF
>TRBJ2-1|TRBV14|few|-
TGTGCCAGCAGCCGAACCCTGGGGGGCTGGGTCCGATACAATGAGCAGTTCTTC
CASSRTLGGWVRYNEQFF
>TRBJ2-2|TRBV3-1|-|-
TGTGCCAGCAGCCAGCCCACCGGGGAGCTGTTTTTT
CASSQPTGELFF
>TRBJ2-1|TRBV12-3/TRBV12-4|many|TRBD2
TGTGCCAGCAGTCTCCATAGCGGGGCCTACAATGAGCAGTTCTTC
CASSLHSGAYNEQFF
>TRBJ2-5|TRBV6-1|-|-
TGTGCCAGCATCCAACAACCACGGGGGTTCCAAGAGACCCAGTACTTC
CASIQQPRGFQETQYF
>TRBJ2-5|TRBV19|few|TRBD2
TGTGCCAGTAGTCCTCCGGGACTAGCGGTCCAGAGGCAGTACTTC
CASSPPGLAVQRQYF
>TRBJ2-7|TRBV12-5|few|-
TGTGCTAGTGCTAAACAGGGCAGGAGCGAGCAGTACTTC
CASAKQGRSEQYF
>TRBJ2-4|TRBV29-1|many|-
TGCAGCGTTGAGATGGGTTTAGCCAAAAACATTCAGTACTTC
CSVEMGLAKNIQYF
>TRBJ2-7|TRBV20-1|few|TRBD2
TGCAGTGCTAGAGGCGTACTAGCGGGAGCCCCCTACGAGCAGTACTTC
CSARGVLAGAPYEQYF
>TRBJ2-7|TRBV11-2|-|-
TGTGCCAGCAGCTTAACCCCGCAGGGTGCCCACGAGCAGTACTTC
CASSLTPQGAHEQYF
>TRBJ2-3|TRBV5-1|few|TRBD2
TGCGCCAGCAGCTTGGAGCTAGCGGGAGGCACAGATACGCAGTATTTT
CASSLELAGGTDTQYF
>TRBJ2-3|TRBV12-3/TRBV12-4|-|TRBD2
TGTGCCAGCAGTTTAGGCGCGGGAGGGAGGGCGGATACGCAGTATTTT
CASSLGAGGRADTQYF
>TRBJ1-4|TRBV4-1|-|-
TGCGCCAGCAGCCAATCTGATTTTAATGAAAAACTGTTTTTT
CASSQSDFNEKLFF
>TRBJ1-4|TRBV28|many|-
TGTGCCAGCAGTTTAAGGGTGGCTGAAAAACTGTTTTTT
CASSLRVAEKLFF
>TRBJ2-7|TRBV12-3/TRBV12-4|-|-
TGTGCCAGCAGTCCACAGGGAAAGCAGTACTTC
CASSPQGKQYF
>TRBJ2-1|TRBV12-3/TRBV12-4|few|TRBD2
TGTGCCAGCAGTTTTACCAGCGGGAGCGAGGTCAATGAGCAGTTCTTC
CASSFTSGSEVNEQFF
>TRBJ2-1|TRBV5-1|-|-
TGCGCCAGCAGCTTGATTCGCCTAGGGGGGGAGCAGTTCTTC
CASSLIRLGGEQFF